Shown below are 31 T cell receptor beta chains from a single sample sequenced in a study of CD8 T cells in ankylosing spondylitis. These TCRs' antigens remain unknown. From the 5' RACE reads, TCRdb called clonotypes with MiXCR, one entry per CDR3 protein. The profile shows just under 550,000 distinct CDR3 sequences, roughly 13% of them singletons. Findings of the study overall: Several highly homologous variants made up a TCR beta motif, and this motif appeared characteristic of ankylosing spondylitis blood.

Sequences were obtained from blood, either unsorted or a sorted T cell fraction (not recorded which). These receptors were obtained from a male donor with ankylosing spondylitis.

This clonotype has only a few counts. The chain joins TRBV7-2 to TRBJ2-7; D is possibly TRBD2 (6 bases). The V gene lost 5 bases and the J gene lost 6 bases, with 8 bases spanning the gap. This CDR3 is built from 11 residues. Germline CDR1 reads SGHTA; CDR2 reads FQGNSA. The CDR3 loop is CASSIGGEQYV. CDR3 DNA: TGTGCCAGCAGCATCGGGGGCGAGCAGTACGTC.

This clonotype has ten or more counts. This rearrangement joins TRBV29-1 to TRBJ2-1; D not certain. The germline gives CDR1 SQVTM, CDR2 ANQGSEA. V was shortened by 3 bases and J by 13 bases, with 16 bases between the two germline ends. The length of the CDR3 is 12 residues. The CDR3 loop reads CSVDDDGRRQFF. The CDR3, as DNA: TGCAGCGTTGACGACGACGGTCGAAGACAGTTCTTC.

The chain joins TRBV11-2 to TRBJ1-5, with no clear D. The CDR3 loop spans 18 amino acids. V lost 2 bases to trimming and J lost 1 base, with 18 bases between them. Looked up from germline, CDR1 is SGHAT and CDR2 is FQNNGV. The CDR3 DNA reads TGTGCCAGCAGCTTATTCCCCGTGGGATTTGGGAGCAATCAGCCCCAGCATTTT. Its protein is CASSLFPVGFGSNQPQHF.

This clonotype was counted at least ten times. V usage is TRBV11-2 and J usage is TRBJ2-5; D ambiguous. V lost 0 bases and J lost 5, with 13 bases in between. CDR1 is SGHAT and CDR2 is FQNNGV in the germline V gene. This CDR3 spans 15 amino acids. CDR3 coding DNA: TGTGCCAGCAGCTTAGATCATTTCGGTCGGGAGACCCAGTACTTC. This sequence encodes CASSLDHFGRETQYF.

Here the CDR3 DNA reads TGCGCCAGCAGCGAGGCCCCCGGGAATGAGCAGTTCTTC. Translated, it gives CASSEAPGNEQFF. V usage is TRBV5-1 and J usage is TRBJ2-1; D remains ambiguous. The germline V and J ends were trimmed by 4 bases and 7 bases, with 12 bases remaining between them. Germline V gene lookup returns CDR1 SGHRS and CDR2 YFSETQ. There are 13 residues in the CDR3.

The chain has TRBV5-1 and TRBJ2-5, with 7 bases that match TRBD1. The germline V gene has CDR1 SGHRS and CDR2 YFSETQ. Trimming took 1 base from V and 0 from J; bases not matched to a gene: 3. This CDR3 comprises 15 residues. CDR3 residues: CASSLTGAYQETQYF. Here the CDR3 DNA reads TGCGCCAGCAGCTTGACAGGGGCCTACCAAGAGACCCAGTACTTC.

The J gene is TRBJ2-1, the V gene TRBV20-1; TRBD2 matches 10 bases. V was pared by 6 bases and J by 3 bases, with 5 bases of the junction left unmatched. Germline-derived CDR1 and CDR2 are DFQATT and SNEGSKA (reference sequence). The CDR3 extends over 14 amino acids. The CDR3, as DNA: TGCAGTGCCAGACTAGCGGGTAACTACAATGAGCAGTTCTTC. Translation: CSARLAGNYNEQFF.

This clonotype was detected many times. The chain is built from TRBV2 and TRBJ2-1; D uncertain. V lost 5 bases to trimming and J lost 9 bases, with 11 bases between them. The CDR3 extends over 12 amino acids. CDR1 SNHLY and CDR2 FYNNEI come from the germline V gene. The CDR3 protein is CASSWSPGEQFF. The CDR3 DNA follows: TGTGCCAGCAGTTGGTCCCCAGGTGAGCAGTTCTTC.

V gene TRBV20-1 combines with J gene TRBJ1-1; 10 bases are a match to TRBD1. This CDR3 is 16 amino acids long. Germline CDR1 DFQATT, CDR2 SNEGSKA (reference sequence). V lost 0 bases and J lost 0; bases outside the gene matches: 4. CDR3: CSARDLGQGMNTEAFF. DNA of the CDR3: TGCAGTGCTAGAGATTTGGGACAGGGGATGAACACTGAAGCTTTCTTT.

The chain employs TRBV2 and TRBJ2-1, with unresolved D. The CDR3 extends over 11 amino acids. The V end was cut by 11 bases, the J end by 5 bases, with 10 bases between. CDR1 and CDR2 from the germline V gene are SNHLY and FYNNEI. CDR3: CASTPNNEQFF. The CDR3 DNA sequence: TGTGCCTCTACCCCCAACAATGAGCAGTTCTTC.

At least ten counts were recorded for this clonotype. J is TRBJ2-1 and V is TRBV29-1; perhaps TRBD1 as D (6 bases). There are 13 residues in the CDR3. CDR1 SQVTM and CDR2 ANQGSEA come from the germline V gene. The V and J ends lost 6 bases and 4 bases respectively, with 13 bases between them. The CDR3: CSVAGERYNEQFF. The CDR3 DNA reads TGCAGCGTCGCAGGGGAGCGGTACAATGAGCAGTTCTTC.

The CDR3 is CASSKPSGTHNEQFF. The CDR3 nucleotides are TGTGCCAGCAGCAAACCTAGCGGGACACACAATGAGCAGTTCTTC. The chain couples TRBV21-1 to TRBJ2-1; the D call of TRBD2 is as the table states it, not checked on the DNA. TRBV21-1 is recorded as a pseudogene. This CDR3 has 15 amino acids.

This clonotype was counted only a few times. The chain links TRBV9 to TRBJ1-2; D call uncertain. With 2 bases removed from V and 4 bases from J, the gap between germline ends came to 12 bases. The CDR3 covers 14 residues. Germline V lookup: CDR1 SGDLS, CDR2 YYNGEE. The CDR3 DNA reads as TGTGCCAGCAGCGTGGCATCCACCTCCTATGGCTACACCTTC. The encoded protein is CASSVASTSYGYTF.

The rearrangement joins TRBV4-2 to TRBJ1-5; possible D gene TRBD1, 5 bases. Per the germline V gene, CDR1 is LGHNA and CDR2 is YNFKEQ. V shed 4 bases and J shed 8 bases, with 24 bases lying between them. CDR3 length: 17 residues. The CDR3 region is CASSPRLRDRLMEPQHF. The CDR3 DNA reads as TGTGCCAGCAGCCCGCGACTTAGGGACCGCTTAATGGAGCCCCAGCATTTT.

This clonotype showed up just a few times. This chain links TRBV25-1 with TRBJ2-2; the match to TRBD1 covers 10 bases. The V gene end was trimmed by 6 bases and the J gene end by 7 bases; junction bases not matched to a gene: 8. CDR1 and CDR2 from the germline V gene are MGHDK and SYGVNS. The CDR3 has 15 amino acids. The CDR3 DNA follows: TGTGCCAGCAGCGAGGACAGGGGGGTTAACGGGGAGCTGTTTTTT. This sequence encodes CASSEDRGVNGELFF.

This clonotype occurred a few times. In nucleotides, the CDR3 is TGTGCCAGCAGCCGAGGGAGCGGGAGTGTCCAAGAGACCCAGTACTTC. Translating gives CASSRGSGSVQETQYF. V and J are TRBV4-2 and TRBJ2-5, with 8 bases fitting TRBD2. The CDR3 is 16 amino acids. The junction had 8 bases not matched to a gene; V was cut back by 4 bases and J by 1 base. CDR1 is LGHNA and CDR2 is YNFKEQ in the germline V gene.

This clonotype occurred many times. The rearrangement joins TRBV5-6 to TRBJ2-1; perhaps TRBD2 as D (5 bases). There are 11 residues in the CDR3. V shed 4 bases and J shed 14 bases, with 13 bases lying between them. Germline V gene sequence: CDR1 SGHDT, CDR2 YYEEEE. CDR3 in amino acids: CASSLGLKEFF. The CDR3 DNA sequence: TGTGCCAGCAGCCTAGGACTTAAGGAGTTCTTC. The whole variable domain, filled in from reference TRBV5-6 and TRBJ2-1, reads DAGVTQSPTHLIKTRGQQVTLRCSPKSGHDTVSWYQQALGQGPQFIFQYYEEEERQRGNFPDRFSGHQFPNYSSELNVNALLLGDSALYLCASSLGLKEFFGPGTRLTVL.

The chain has TRBV11-2 and TRBJ2-1, with 8 positions matching TRBD2. The germline gives CDR1 SGHAT, CDR2 FQNNGV. The ends lost 5 bases at V and 8 bases at J; junction bases unmatched: 11. The CDR3 runs 15 residues. The CDR3: CASSPSGLVAYEQFF. CDR3 nucleotides: TGTGCCAGCAGCCCATCGGGACTAGTGGCCTATGAGCAGTTCTTC. Based on the CDR3 plus reference TRBV11-2 and TRBJ2-1, the full variable domain is EAGVAQSPRYKIIEKRQSVAFWCNPISGHATLYWYQQILGQGPKLLIQFQNNGVVDDSQLPKDRFSAERLKGVDSTLKIQPAKLEDSAVYLCASSPSGLVAYEQFFGPGTRLTVL.

This clonotype was seen a few times. V and J are TRBV20-1 and TRBJ1-1; no definite D call. The CDR3 spans 12 residues. Germline CDR1 DFQATT, CDR2 SNEGSKA (reference sequence). The V end was cut by 6 bases, the J end by 8 bases, with 16 bases between. The CDR3, as DNA: TGCAGTGCCCAGGCGCAGGCCGGGGAAGCTTTCTTT. Amino acids: CSAQAQAGEAFF.

The sample holds a few counts of this clonotype. V gene TRBV11-3 combines with J gene TRBJ2-1; 13 bases fit TRBD2. CDR3 length equals 16 residues. Germline CDR1 is SGHNT and CDR2 is YENEEA. The V segment lost 3 bases and the J segment 9 bases; nucleotides outside the gene matches: 8. CDR3 sequence reads: CASSFGLAGASGEQFF. The DNA for the CDR3 is TGTGCCAGCAGCTTTGGACTAGCGGGAGCAAGCGGTGAGCAGTTCTTC.

CDR3 DNA: TGTGCCAGCCAAGTGGGGATGAACACTGAAGCTTTCTTT. This gives the protein CASQVGMNTEAFF. V gene TRBV6-6 combines with J gene TRBJ1-1; D gene unclear. Per germline, CDR1 MNHNY and CDR2 SVGAGI (reference sequence). The CDR3 runs to 13 residues. With 8 bases removed from V and 0 bases from J, the gap between germline ends came to 10 bases.

This clonotype was found many times. V is TRBV18 and J is TRBJ1-3, with D tentatively TRBD1 (5 bases). Germline V gene data show CDR1 as KGHSH and CDR2 as LQKENI. V lost 3 bases and J lost 0, with 9 bases in between. The CDR3 sequence is 15 residues long. The chain's CDR3 is CASSPTVYSGNTIYF. CDR3 nucleotides: TGTGCCAGCTCACCGACAGTCTACTCTGGAAACACCATATATTTT.

The gene calls are TRBV24-1 and TRBJ2-3; 13 bases fit TRBD2. Trimming cost V 4 bases and J 6 bases; bases outside gene matches: 6. CDR1 and CDR2 from the germline V gene are KGHDR and SFDVKD. This CDR3 has 16 residues. The CDR3 spells CATSEWTSGSADTQYF. The CDR3 DNA reads as TGTGCCACCAGTGAATGGACTAGCGGGAGCGCGGATACGCAGTATTTT.

This chain connects TRBV3-1 to TRBJ2-2; D may be TRBD1 (6 bases). Germline CDR1 and CDR2: LGHDT and YNNKEL (reference sequence). The CDR3 sequence is 12 residues long. V was shortened by 6 bases and J by 8 bases, with 10 bases between the two germline ends. CDR3 amino acids: CASSRDNGELFF. The CDR3 DNA reads as TGTGCCAGCAGTCGGGACAATGGGGAGCTGTTTTTT.

This rearrangement joins TRBV7-6 to TRBJ1-5, with 8 bases lining up with TRBD1. Germline CDR1 and CDR2: SGHVS and FNYEAQ. CDR3 size: 16 residues. V lost 5 bases and J lost 1; bases outside the gene matches: 7. CDR3 loop: CASSPAGGASNQPQHF. The DNA of the CDR3 is TGTGCCAGCAGCCCAGCAGGGGGCGCGAGCAATCAGCCCCAGCATTTT.

This clonotype was seen only a few times. V and J are TRBV2 and TRBJ2-4; D unclear. The V end was cut by 2 bases, the J end by 12 bases, with 11 bases between. The germline gives CDR1 SNHLY, CDR2 FYNNEI. The CDR3 runs to 12 residues. The CDR3 here is CASSERSPSQYF. The DNA of the CDR3 is TGTGCCAGCAGTGAAAGGTCCCCCTCTCAGTACTTC.

This clonotype was seen repeatedly, ten times or more. This chain connects TRBV14 to TRBJ2-1, with 10 bases aligning to TRBD2. Per germline, CDR1 SGHDN and CDR2 FVKESK. The V segment lost 0 bases and the J segment 8 bases; nucleotides outside the gene matches: 10. The CDR3 loop spans 17 amino acids. CDR3 residues: CASSQDRASGRRDEQFF. As DNA, the CDR3 is TGTGCCAGCAGCCAAGATAGGGCTAGCGGGAGAAGGGATGAGCAGTTCTTC.

The chain is built from TRBV2 and TRBJ1-4; perhaps TRBD1 as D (5 bases). This CDR3 is 14 amino acids long. The germline V gene encodes CDR1 SNHLY and CDR2 FYNNEI. V gave up 11 bases and J gave up 6 bases, with 19 bases separating them. The CDR3 loop is CADSFDWGDEKLFF. The CDR3 DNA follows: TGTGCCGACAGCTTCGATTGGGGTGATGAAAAACTGTTTTTT. Drawing the rest from reference TRBV2 and TRBJ1-4, the complete variable domain is EPEVTQTPSHQVTQMGQEVILRCVPISNHLYFYWYRQILGQKVEFLVSFYNNEISEKSEIFDDQFSVERPDGSNFTLKIRSTKLEDSAMYFCADSFDWGDEKLFFGSGTQLSVL.

This clonotype was seen a few times. The chain uses TRBV7-8 and TRBJ2-7; 10 positions agree with TRBD1. The CDR3 totals 17 residues. With 1 base clipped from V and 2 bases from J, the junction kept 8 bases outside the gene matches. Germline V CDR1 and CDR2: SGHVS, FQNEAQ. This CDR3 reads CASSLGTGTGVPYEQYF. The DNA of the CDR3 is TGTGCCAGCAGCTTAGGCACCGGGACAGGGGTCCCCTACGAGCAGTACTTC.

The chain is built from TRBV2 and TRBJ1-2; D is possibly TRBD1 (6 bases). Trimming shortened V by 5 bases and J by 5 bases, and 21 bases separated the two germline ends. This CDR3 has 16 residues. Germline values: CDR1 SNHLY, CDR2 FYNNEI. DNA for the CDR3: TGTGCCAGCAGTTACGACAGGTTCGCCTCGGCTTATGGCTACACCTTC. Translated, it gives CASSYDRFASAYGYTF.

This chain joins TRBV5-1 and TRBJ1-3, with D uncertain. The CDR3 spans 16 residues. Deletions cut 0 bases from V and 0 bases from J, with 10 bases between. Looked up from germline, CDR1 is SGHRS and CDR2 is YFSETQ. CDR3 region: CASSLVQVNSGNTIYF. CDR3 coding DNA: TGCGCCAGCAGCTTGGTTCAGGTCAACTCTGGAAACACCATATATTTT.